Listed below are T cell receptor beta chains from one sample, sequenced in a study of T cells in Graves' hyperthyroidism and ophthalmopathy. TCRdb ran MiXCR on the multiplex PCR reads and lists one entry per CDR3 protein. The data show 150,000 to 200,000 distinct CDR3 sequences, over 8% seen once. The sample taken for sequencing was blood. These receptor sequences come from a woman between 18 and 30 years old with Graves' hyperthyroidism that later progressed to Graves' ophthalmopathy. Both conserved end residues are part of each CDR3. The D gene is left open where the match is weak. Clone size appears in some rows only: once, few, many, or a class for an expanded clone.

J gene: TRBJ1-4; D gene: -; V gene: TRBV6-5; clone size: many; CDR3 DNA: TGTGCCAGCAGCGAGTGGGCAGGACAGTCCCACGAAAAACTGTTTTTT; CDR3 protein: CASSEWAGQSHEKLFF
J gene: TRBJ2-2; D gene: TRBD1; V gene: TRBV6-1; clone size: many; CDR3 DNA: TGTGCCAGCAGTAGAGGACAGGGGGCGATTGTCGGGGAGCTGTTTTTT; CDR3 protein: CASSRGQGAIVGELFF
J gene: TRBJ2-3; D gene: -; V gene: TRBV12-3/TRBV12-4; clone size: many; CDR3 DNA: TGTGCCAGCAGTCCGCCAGCTAGCACAGATACGCAGTATTTT; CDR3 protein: CASSPPASTDTQYF
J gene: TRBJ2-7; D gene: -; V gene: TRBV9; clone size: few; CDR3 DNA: TGTGCCAGCAGCGTAGTATCAGGAGAATCCTACGAGCAGTACTTC; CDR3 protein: CASSVVSGESYEQYF
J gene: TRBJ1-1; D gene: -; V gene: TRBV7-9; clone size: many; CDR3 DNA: TGTGCCAGCAGCTTAGCAGGAGGGGACCGAAACACTGAAGCTTTCTTT; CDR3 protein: CASSLAGGDRNTEAFF
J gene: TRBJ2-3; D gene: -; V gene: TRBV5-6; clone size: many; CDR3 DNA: TGTGCCAGCAGCCCGACTAGTACAGATACGCAGTATTTT; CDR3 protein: CASSPTSTDTQYF
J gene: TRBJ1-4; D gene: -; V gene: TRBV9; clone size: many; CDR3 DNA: TGTGCCAGCAGCGTAGAGGAGGTTTCGTCCGAAAAACTGTTTTTT; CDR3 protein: CASSVEEVSSEKLFF
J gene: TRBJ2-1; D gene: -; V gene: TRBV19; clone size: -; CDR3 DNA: TGTGCCAGTAGCATAAGGACTAGGGGGATCAATGAGCAGTTCTTC; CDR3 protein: CASSIRTRGINEQFF
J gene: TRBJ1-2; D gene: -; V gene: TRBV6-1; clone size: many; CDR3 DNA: TGTGCCAGCAGTAGAGGGGCAGAACGCTATGGCTACACCTTC; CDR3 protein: CASSRGAERYGYTF
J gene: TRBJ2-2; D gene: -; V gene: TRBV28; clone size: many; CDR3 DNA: TGTGCCAGCAGAGACAGTAGCCTCACCGGGGAGCTGTTTTTT; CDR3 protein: CASRDSSLTGELFF
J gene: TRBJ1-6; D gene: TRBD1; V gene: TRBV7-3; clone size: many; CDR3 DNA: TGTGCCAGCAGCGCCACGGGACAGCATAATTCACCCCTCCACTTT; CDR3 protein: CASSATGQHNSPLHF
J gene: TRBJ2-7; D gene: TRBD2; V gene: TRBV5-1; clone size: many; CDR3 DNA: TGCGCCAGCAGCTTGTCGTCGGGAGGGCCCGTCGAGCAGTACTTC; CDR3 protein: CASSLSSGGPVEQYF
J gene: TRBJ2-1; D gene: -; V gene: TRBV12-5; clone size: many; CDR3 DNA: TGTGCTAGTGGTTTGGTAAGGGGAAATGAGCAGTTCTTC; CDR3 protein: CASGLVRGNEQFF
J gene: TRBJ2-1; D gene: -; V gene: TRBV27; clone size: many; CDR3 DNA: TGTGCCAGCAGTTTTTTGGGGCGCGGGTACAATGAGCAGTTCTTC; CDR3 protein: CASSFLGRGYNEQFF
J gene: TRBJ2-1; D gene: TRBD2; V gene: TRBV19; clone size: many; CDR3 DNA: TGTGCCAGTAGTACCCTAGCGGACTACTCCTACAATGAGCAGTTCTTC; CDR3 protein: CASSTLADYSYNEQFF
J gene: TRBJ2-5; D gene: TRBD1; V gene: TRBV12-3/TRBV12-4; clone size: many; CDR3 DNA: TGTGCCAGCAGTAACAGGGGGCTTCGAGAGACCCAGTACTTC; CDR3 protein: CASSNRGLRETQYF
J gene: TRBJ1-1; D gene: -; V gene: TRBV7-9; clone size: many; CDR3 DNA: TGTGCCAGCAGCTTACAGGGGCAGGGGAACACTGAAGCTTTCTTT; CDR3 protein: CASSLQGQGNTEAFF
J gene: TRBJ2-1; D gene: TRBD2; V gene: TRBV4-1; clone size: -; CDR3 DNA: TGCGCCAGCAGCCAAGGGCGCGGGAGGCAAACCTACAATGAGCAGTTCTTC; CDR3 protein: CASSQGRGRQTYNEQFF
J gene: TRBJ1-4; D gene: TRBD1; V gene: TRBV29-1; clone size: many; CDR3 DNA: TGCAGCGTTGAGATGGGGGACAGTGGGGAAAAACTGTTTTTT; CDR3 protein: CSVEMGDSGEKLFF
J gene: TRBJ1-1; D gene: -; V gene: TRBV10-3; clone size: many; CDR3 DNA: TGTGCCATCAGTGAGTCCGGGGCTAGGACTGAAGCTTTCTTT; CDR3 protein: CAISESGARTEAFF
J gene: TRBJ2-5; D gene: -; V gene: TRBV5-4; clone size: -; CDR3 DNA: TGTGCCAGCAGCTTAGATGGCTTCGTTACTAAAGAGACCCAGTACTTC; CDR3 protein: CASSLDGFVTKETQYF
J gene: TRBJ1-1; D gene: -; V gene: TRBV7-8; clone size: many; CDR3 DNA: TGTGCCAGCAGCTCCGCAGGTGCCCTACGGGCGGGTGCTTTCTTT; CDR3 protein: CASSSAGALRAGAFF
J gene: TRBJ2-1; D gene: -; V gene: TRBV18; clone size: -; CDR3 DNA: TGTGCCAGCTCACCCGAGGCCGGGGCGGGCCCGTACAATGAGCAGTTCTTC; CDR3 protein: CASSPEAGAGPYNEQFF
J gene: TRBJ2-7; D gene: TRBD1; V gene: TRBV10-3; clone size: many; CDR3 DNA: TGTGCCATCAGTGAAGCCCCGGGACAGGGGTACGTGCAGTACTTC; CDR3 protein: CAISEAPGQGYVQYF
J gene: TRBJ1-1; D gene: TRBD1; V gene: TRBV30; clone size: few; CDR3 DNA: TGTGCCTGGGCCCGGGACAGGGGTGGGAACACTGAAGCTTTCTTT; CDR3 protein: CAWARDRGGNTEAFF
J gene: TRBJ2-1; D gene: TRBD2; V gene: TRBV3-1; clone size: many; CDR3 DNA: TGTGCCAGCAGCCGAGGGACTAGAGAGGATGAGCAGTTCTTC; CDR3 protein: CASSRGTREDEQFF
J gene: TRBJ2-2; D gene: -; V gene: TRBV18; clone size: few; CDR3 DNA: TGTGCCAGCTCACCATTTTCTTTTCCCGGGGAGCTGTTTTTT; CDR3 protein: CASSPFSFPGELFF
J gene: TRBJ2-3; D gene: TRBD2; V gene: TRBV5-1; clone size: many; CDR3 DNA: TGCGCCAGCAGCTCCGGACTAGCGGGAGGGACATCTAGCACAGATACGCAGTATTTT; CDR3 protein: CASSSGLAGGTSSTDTQYF
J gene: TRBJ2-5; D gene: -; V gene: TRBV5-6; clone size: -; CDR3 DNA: TGTGCCAGCAGCCCGACCGTGGAGACCCAGTACTTC; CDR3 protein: CASSPTVETQYF
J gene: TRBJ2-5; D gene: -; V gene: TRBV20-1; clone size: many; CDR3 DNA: TGCAGTGCTGAGGCTAGTTGGGGAGAGACCCAGTACTTC; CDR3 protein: CSAEASWGETQYF
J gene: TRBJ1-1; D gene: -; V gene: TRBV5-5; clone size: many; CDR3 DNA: TGTGCCAGCAGCCTTGAAGACAGAAACACTGAAGCTTTCTTT; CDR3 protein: CASSLEDRNTEAFF
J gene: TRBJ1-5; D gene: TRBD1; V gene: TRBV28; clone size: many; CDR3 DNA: TGTGCCAGCAGCCGCAGGGGGGACGTTAATCAGCCCCAGCATTTT; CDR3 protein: CASSRRGDVNQPQHF
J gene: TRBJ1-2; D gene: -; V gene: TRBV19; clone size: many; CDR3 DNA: TGTGCCAGTAGTTCGGGGGCACGAGGCTACACCTTC; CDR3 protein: CASSSGARGYTF
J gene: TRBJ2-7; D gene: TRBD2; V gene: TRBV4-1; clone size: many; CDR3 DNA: TGCGCCAGCAGCCGAGCGGGACCTAGCTCCTACGAGCAGTACTTC; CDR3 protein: CASSRAGPSSYEQYF
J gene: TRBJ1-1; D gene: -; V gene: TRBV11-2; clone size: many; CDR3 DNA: TGTGCCAGCAGCTTAGCCGAAGTGGCTGAAGCTTTCTTT; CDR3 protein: CASSLAEVAEAFF
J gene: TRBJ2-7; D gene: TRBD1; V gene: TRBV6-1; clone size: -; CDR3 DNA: TGTGCCAGCAATAGAGGGGACAGGGGGCTTCGGGAGCAGTACTTC; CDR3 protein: CASNRGDRGLREQYF
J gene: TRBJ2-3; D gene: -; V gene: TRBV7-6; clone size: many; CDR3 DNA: TGTGCCAGCAGCTTACTCAGGATCACAGATACGCAGTATTTT; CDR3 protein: CASSLLRITDTQYF
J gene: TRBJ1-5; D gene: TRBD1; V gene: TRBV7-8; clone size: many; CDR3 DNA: TGTGCCAGCAGTATCGACAGGGCGACTCAGCCCCAGCATTTT; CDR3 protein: CASSIDRATQPQHF
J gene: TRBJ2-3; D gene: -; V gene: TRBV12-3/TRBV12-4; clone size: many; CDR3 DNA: TGTGCCAGCAGCCAACAATACACCACAGATACGCAGTATTTT; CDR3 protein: CASSQQYTTDTQYF
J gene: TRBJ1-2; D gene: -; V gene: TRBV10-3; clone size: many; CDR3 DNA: TGTGCCCTACGGGACCCGGTTTATGGCTACACCTTC; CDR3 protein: CALRDPVYGYTF
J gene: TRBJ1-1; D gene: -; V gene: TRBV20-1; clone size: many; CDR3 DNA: TGCAGTGCTAGATTTGCACAGAGAGGAACTGAAGCTTTCTTT; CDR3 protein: CSARFAQRGTEAFF
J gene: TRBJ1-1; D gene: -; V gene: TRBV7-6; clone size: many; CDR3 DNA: TGTGCCAGCAGCCCGACGAGGGTGAACACTGAAGCTTTCTTT; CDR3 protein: CASSPTRVNTEAFF
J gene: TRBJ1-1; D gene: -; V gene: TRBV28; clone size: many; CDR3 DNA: TGTGCCAGCAGCGACATCGCCAACACTGAAGCTTTCTTT; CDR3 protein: CASSDIANTEAFF
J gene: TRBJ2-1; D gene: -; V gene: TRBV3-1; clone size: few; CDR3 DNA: TGTGCCAGCAGCCAGAGCCTCCGGGAGTTTTTTTCCTACAATGAGCAGTTCTTC; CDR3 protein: CASSQSLREFFSYNEQFF
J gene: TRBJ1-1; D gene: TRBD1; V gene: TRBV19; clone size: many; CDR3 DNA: TGTGCCAGTAGGACCACAGGGGTTGGGACTGAAGCTTTCTTT; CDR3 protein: CASRTTGVGTEAFF
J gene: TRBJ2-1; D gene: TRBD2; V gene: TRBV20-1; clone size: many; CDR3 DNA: TGCAGTGCTCAGGGACTAGCTGGCAATGAGCAGTTCTTC; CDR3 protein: CSAQGLAGNEQFF
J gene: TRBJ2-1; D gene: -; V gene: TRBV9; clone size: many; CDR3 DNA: TGTGCCAGCAGCGTAAGCCAGGGCGTTGAGCAGTTCTTC; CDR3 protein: CASSVSQGVEQFF
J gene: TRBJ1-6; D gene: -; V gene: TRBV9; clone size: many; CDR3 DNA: TGTGCCAGCAGCCCCCGGCCAGGGATGAATTCACCCCTCCACTTT; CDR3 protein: CASSPRPGMNSPLHF
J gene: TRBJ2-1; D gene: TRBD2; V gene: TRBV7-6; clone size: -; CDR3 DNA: TGTGCCAGCAGAGGACTAGCGGGGGATTACAATGAGCAGTTCTTC; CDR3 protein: CASRGLAGDYNEQFF
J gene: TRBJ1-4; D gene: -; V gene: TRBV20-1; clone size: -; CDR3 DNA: TGCAGTGCTAGAGATAGGTGGGACGGACCTGCAACTAATGAAAAACTGTTTTTT; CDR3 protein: CSARDRWDGPATNEKLFF